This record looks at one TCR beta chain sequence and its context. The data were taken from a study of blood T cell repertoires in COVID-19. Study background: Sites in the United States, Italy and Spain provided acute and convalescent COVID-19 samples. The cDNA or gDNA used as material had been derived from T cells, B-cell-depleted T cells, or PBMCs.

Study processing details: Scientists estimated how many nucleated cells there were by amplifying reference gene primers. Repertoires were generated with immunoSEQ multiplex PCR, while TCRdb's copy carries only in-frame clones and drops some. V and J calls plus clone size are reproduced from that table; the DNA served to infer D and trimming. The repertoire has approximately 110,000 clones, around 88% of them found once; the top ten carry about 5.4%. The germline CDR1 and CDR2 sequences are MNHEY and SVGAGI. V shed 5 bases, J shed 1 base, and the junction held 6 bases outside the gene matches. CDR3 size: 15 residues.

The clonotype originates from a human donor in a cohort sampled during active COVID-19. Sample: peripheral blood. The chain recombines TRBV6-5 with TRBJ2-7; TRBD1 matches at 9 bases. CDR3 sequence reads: CASSPWDRASYEQYF. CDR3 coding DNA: TGTGCCAGCAGTCCGTGGGACAGGGCTTCCTACGAGCAGTACTTC.